Given below is one T cell receptor (beta chain) in context. Only a few counts were recorded for this clone. It lacks a known antigen. The sample holds no much larger clone one base away, and base qualities are not on file. Memory CD4+ T cells, defined as all CD4+ cells except CD45RA+CCR7+CD95- naive cells, were FACS-sorted on a FACSAria III to over 95% purity. Healthy donor blood was obtained from blood donation centers in Switzerland. Positive selection with CD4 and CD14 magnetic microbeads was used to enrich total CD4+ T cells and monocytes. CD8+, CD14+, CD16+, CD56+, CD19+ and CD25-bright cells were excluded prior to sorting. In a couple of blood donors, total memory CD4+ T cells were sequenced directly ex vivo to assess in vivo expansion of bacteria-reactive clonotypes. Ficoll-Paque Plus was used to isolate peripheral blood mononuclear cells from donor blood. Ex vivo total memory CD4+ samples were sequenced at deep level, with detection sensitivity of one cell in 200,000. The QIAamp DNA Micro Kit was used to extract genomic DNA from cell pellets, and spectrophotometry was used to check the DNA quantity and purity. Amplification of TCR Vbeta CDR3 regions was performed with the immunoSEQ multiplex PCR assay. The Illumina HiSeq platform was used to sequence the amplicons. Retrieved sequences were 87 nucleotides long and contained the CDR3 region. Per the original workflow: A clonotype was defined as a unique productive TCR Vbeta nucleotide sequence, quantified by productive template frequency from ImmunoSEQ Analyzer V3.0. A threshold at the top 5th percentile of each frequency-ranked repertoire was used to define expanded clonotypes. Repertoire overlap was calculated as Chao-Jaccard with the R package fossil and was visualized by nonmetric multidimensional scaling with the R package MASS. TCRdb re-hosts the immuneACCESS table, in-frame sequences only. Its copies lack some clones; in the studies checked, an unresolved V gene accounts for under half of them, and the cause for the rest is not known. V, J and clone size are those of that table, while D and trimming were read from the DNA. Present in this sample are some 29,000 clones, about 80% of which were seen just once. In total, the top ten clones hold over 1.5% of the sample.

This sample stems from a study of human CD4 T cells and Enterobacteriaceae (dated by TCRdb to about 2020). Findings and caveats that apply to the study as a whole: Ex vivo, broadly cross-reactive clonotypes appeared more expanded than specific ones, with about 55% of the 19 and 21 of 34 in the top 5%. The only basis for inferring the reactivity of ex vivo clonotypes was matching nucleotide sequences to CFSE-low cultures from the same donors.

The CDR3 starts with the cysteine, ends with the phenylalanine, and has 14 residues. Only the CDR3 part of the read is kept: 42 bases, read in frame from the first base. The germline V gene provides CDR1 SQVTM and CDR2 ANQGSEA. V trim: 7 bases; J trim: 8 bases; unmatched bases: 12. The origin of this receptor is a human donor in good health. The sequence is built from TRBV29-1 and TRBJ2-1, with 9 bases matching TRBD1. Specimen: memory CD4+ T cells from blood. In the paper's terms, the cell subset or site label means: total memory CD4 T cells sorted directly ex vivo, unstimulated. The DNA sequence is given as TGCAGCGGTGGCGCCGGGACAGGGAGGTATGAGCAGTTCTTC. Its translation is CSGGAGTGRYEQFF.